Listed below are T cell receptor beta chains from one sample, sequenced in a study of shared T cell receptors in the human thymus. Only in-frame clones appear in the TCRdb table, and some are missing; sequencing was by immunoSEQ multiplex PCR. This sample carries about 610,000 clones, 88% of them seen once, and the ten largest clones take 0.0095% to 0.013%. This same sample was also part of a study on human thymus T cells.

The material sequenced was thymocytes. These receptors were collected from a boy under three years old with a congenital heart defect. CDR3s include the opening cysteine and the closing phenylalanine or tryptophan.

v_call	j_call	cdr3_aa
TRBV11-2	TRBJ2-7	CASSPDPGDEQYF
TRBV4-3	TRBJ2-5	CASSQRLAGVGYWEETQYF
TRBV7-2	TRBJ2-1	CASSFFFGVRGYNEQFF
TRBV2	TRBJ2-3	CASSHPSGNADTQYF
TRBV6-4	TRBJ2-5	CASSDTETRLAGTETQYF
TRBV14	TRBJ2-1	CASSQAVVYVYNEQFF
TRBV2	TRBJ2-1	CASILAGGGTRNEQFF
TRBV4-1	TRBJ2-1	CASSQERETSGSVRGYNEQFF
TRBV30	TRBJ1-3	CAWNRGDSGNTIYF
TRBV4-3	TRBJ1-1	CASSQVRAPAEAFF
TRBV10-3	TRBJ1-1	CAISEWPQNTEAFF
TRBV18	TRBJ2-7	CASSPGAPTGPDSYEQYF
TRBV13	TRBJ2-1	CASSTSDEQFF
TRBV6-1	TRBJ2-5	CASSPPLTGPETQYF
TRBV12-5	TRBJ1-1	CASGPTGHTEAFF
TRBV19	TRBJ2-7	CASASGRGYEQYF
TRBV6-5	TRBJ2-7	CASSLGPGTGGHEQYF
TRBV5-4	TRBJ2-5	CASSLEGTGKETQYF
TRBV28	TRBJ1-6	CASSEKDRAFNSPLHF
TRBV11-2	TRBJ2-7	CASRQGYGLYEQYF
TRBV15	TRBJ2-1	CATSPDRGSYNEQFF
TRBV7-8	TRBJ1-2	CASSLAWGTVYGYTF
TRBV19	TRBJ2-1	CASIGGGNDNEQFF
TRBV5-6	TRBJ2-1	CASSSEVNEQFF
TRBV21-1	TRBJ1-4	CASSKPGGQTNEKLFF
TRBV10-2	TRBJ1-2	CASSPRDGLKAGYGYTF
TRBV11-2	TRBJ2-7	CASSLGSAGGTYEQYF
TRBV7-3	TRBJ1-1	CASSSSSGTEAFF
TRBV30	TRBJ1-1	CAWNHEGNTEAFF
TRBV19	TRBJ2-7	CASTDRLGDDYEQYF
TRBV4-1	TRBJ1-2	CASSQFETGSNYGYTF
TRBV2	TRBJ2-3	CASSEIERGNTDTQYF
TRBV7-8	TRBJ2-7	CASSLGLAGAREQYF
TRBV27	TRBJ1-1	CASSMTRWDTEAFF
TRBV5-4	TRBJ1-6	CASSARGEKGSSPLHF
TRBV27	TRBJ2-2	CASSSLEPGELFF
TRBV7-3	TRBJ2-3	CASSLQPGQGATDTQYF
TRBV6-4	TRBJ2-1	CASSRLAGGEQFF
TRBV4-1	TRBJ2-7	CASSQDRLAGEGEQYF
TRBV11-2	TRBJ2-7	CASSPGQGRIYEQYF
TRBV25-1	TRBJ1-2	CASSASPQERYGYTF
TRBV14	TRBJ2-7	CASSRTMDTYEQYF
TRBV29-1	TRBJ2-1	CSVERAGANEQFF
TRBV2	TRBJ2-3	CASSDLGGLTDTQYF
TRBV23-1	TRBJ1-5	CASSQPPGQAPYSNQPQHF
TRBV27	TRBJ2-7	CASSFRGSGEQYF